These 20 T cell receptor beta chains share one sample of origin, sequenced in a study of blood T cell repertoires in COVID-19. Sequencing was performed with immunoSEQ multiplex PCR; in TCRdb, only in-frame clones are kept and a portion is missing. Here the sample spans 200,000 to 250,000 clones, approximately 81% being singletons. The sequenced sample consisted of peripheral blood. Receptors were obtained from an elderly woman with active or convalescent COVID-19.

V is TRBV7-6 and J is TRBJ2-5; 10 bases are a match to TRBD1. Per the germline V gene, CDR1 is SGHVS and CDR2 is FNYEAQ. CDR3 size: 15 residues. The ends lost 6 bases at V and 4 bases at J; junction bases unmatched: 8. The CDR3 spells CASSFDRGQGETQYF. CDR3 bases: TGTGCCAGCAGTTTCGACAGGGGGCAGGGAGAGACCCAGTACTTC.

This chain connects TRBV7-9 to TRBJ2-4; no reliable D call. Germline V CDR1 and CDR2: SEHNR, FQNEAQ (reference sequence). The CDR3 sequence is 13 residues long. Trimming shortened V by 2 bases and J by 8 bases, and 10 bases separated the two germline ends. CDR3 DNA sequence: TGTGCCAGCAGCTTAAACTCCCGGGACATTCAGTACTTC. Translating gives CASSLNSRDIQYF.

This sequence joins TRBV12-5 and TRBJ2-5, with 11 bases aligning to TRBD1. Germline V gives CDR1 LGHNT, CDR2 FRNRAP. The CDR3 spans 16 residues. V was pared by 1 base and J by 2 bases, with 3 bases of the junction left unmatched. CDR3 DNA sequence: TGTGCTAGTGGTTTGGGGGACAGGGGGAGACAAGAGACCCAGTACTTC. Translating gives CASGLGDRGRQETQYF. Together with reference TRBV12-5 and TRBJ2-5, the CDR3 gives the full variable domain: DARVTQTPRHKVTEMGQEVTMRCQPILGHNTVFWYRQTMMQGLELLAYFRNRAPLDDSGMPKDRFSAEMPDATLATLKIQPSEPRDSAVYFCASGLGDRGRQETQYFGPGTRLLVL.

This clone was counted between two and nine times. CDR3 region: CASSSGDGWSTNEKLFF. The CDR3 DNA reads TGTGCCAGCAGCTCAGGGGATGGGTGGTCAACTAATGAAAAACTGTTTTTT. The V call is TRBV7-9, the J call TRBJ1-4, with D possibly TRBD1 on 6 matching bases. The CDR3 is 17 residues long. The V end was cut by 4 bases, the J end by 0 bases, with 15 bases between. Germline V CDR1 and CDR2: SEHNR, FQNEAQ (reference sequence).

The rearrangement uses TRBV7-8 and TRBJ1-5; D possibly corresponds to TRBD1 (5 bases). Trimming removed 4 bases from V and 6 bases from J, with 19 bases in between. The CDR3 consists of 16 residues. Germline loops: CDR1 SGHVS, CDR2 FQNEAQ. The CDR3 protein is CASSSRTPGLSQPQHF. In DNA, the CDR3 is TGTGCCAGCAGCTCCCGGACACCCGGCCTGAGTCAGCCCCAGCATTTT. The full variable domain, rest sourced from reference TRBV7-8 and TRBJ1-5, is GAGVSQSPRYKVAKRGQDVALRCDPISGHVSLFWYQQALGQGPEFLTYFQNEAQLDKSGLPSDRFFAERPEGSVSTLKIQRTQQEDSAVYLCASSSRTPGLSQPQHFGDGTRLSIL.

This chain joins TRBV11-3 and TRBJ2-1; 13 positions agree with TRBD2. Germline V gives CDR1 SGHNT, CDR2 YENEEA. This CDR3 spans 17 amino acids. V was clipped by 4 bases and J by 4 bases; unmatched bases: 7. Here the CDR3 DNA reads TGTGCCAGCAGCTGGACTAGCGGGGGCCGAAGGTACAATGAGCAGTTCTTC. Its protein is CASSWTSGGRRYNEQFF.

This chain joins TRBV3-1 (or the pseudogene TRBV3-2) and TRBJ2-7; D is ambiguous. V was pared by 8 bases and J by 1 base, with 6 bases between. Germline loops: CDR1 LGHDT, CDR2 YNNKEL (reference sequence). This CDR3 has 11 amino acids. The CDR3 region has the DNA TGTGCCAGCCGCCCTTCCTACGAGCAGTACTTC. Translating gives CASRPSYEQYF.

This sequence joins TRBV9 and TRBJ2-2, with 9 bases fitting TRBD1. The CDR3 runs 16 residues. V lost 0 bases to trimming and J lost 6 bases; unmatched junction nucleotides: 6. From germline, CDR1 is SGDLS and CDR2 YYNGEE. The CDR3 coding sequence is TGTGCCAGCAGCGTAGCTTCGGGACAGGGTTCCGGGGAGCTGTTTTTT. Translation: CASSVASGQGSGELFF.

This chain joins TRBV19 and TRBJ2-7; D may be TRBD2 (6 bases). Looked up from germline, CDR1 is LNHDA and CDR2 is SQIVND (reference sequence). CDR3 length equals 14 residues. Between the trimmed V and J ends, which lost 3 bases and 2 bases, there was a span of 11 bases. The CDR3 nucleotides read TGTGCCAGTAGTATTCCAGGCGGGGCCTACGAGCAGTACTTC. Protein sequence: CASSIPGGAYEQYF.

A remark on this clone: This specimen includes other DNA sequences encoding the same CDR3. This chain uses TRBV7-2 with TRBJ2-3; no reliable D call. V lost 5 bases to trimming and J lost 0 bases, with 3 bases between them. From germline, CDR1 is SGHTA and CDR2 FQGNSA. The CDR3 sequence is 12 residues long. CDR3 residues: CASSPSTDTQYF. CDR3 nucleotide sequence: TGTGCCAGCAGCCCGAGCACAGATACGCAGTATTTT.

The chain recombines TRBV11-3 with TRBJ1-1, with 7 positions matching TRBD1. Germline loops: CDR1 SGHNT, CDR2 YENEEA. The trim removed 5 bases at V and 7 bases at J, leaving 10 bases unmatched. The CDR3 sequence is 14 residues long. The CDR3: CASSTQGEDSEAFF. The CDR3 DNA follows: TGTGCCAGCAGCACCCAGGGGGAAGACAGTGAAGCTTTCTTT.

The J gene is TRBJ2-7, the V gene TRBV20-1; 10 nucleotides line up with TRBD1. J lost 2 bases, V lost 3 bases, and 7 bases had no gene match. Per the germline V gene, CDR1 is DFQATT and CDR2 is SNEGSKA (reference sequence). There are 15 residues in the CDR3. The CDR3 here is CSASAPDRGTYEQYF. The CDR3 DNA is TGCAGTGCTAGTGCCCCGGACAGGGGGACCTACGAGCAGTACTTC.

CDR3 sequence: CASSPQGQLNTEAFF. CDR3 nucleotide sequence: TGTGCCAGCAGCCCCCAGGGACAGCTGAACACTGAAGCTTTCTTT. J is TRBJ1-1 and V is TRBV7-2, with 7 bases aligning to TRBD1. There are 15 residues in the CDR3. J lost 0 bases, V lost 5 bases, and 6 bases had no gene match. Germline V gene sequence: CDR1 SGHTA, CDR2 FQGNSA.

V gene TRBV19 combines with J gene TRBJ1-4; maybe TRBD1 (5 bases). From germline, CDR1 is LNHDA and CDR2 SQIVND (reference sequence). The V end was cut by 2 bases, the J end by 7 bases, with 11 bases between. The CDR3 runs 14 residues. The CDR3 reads CASSIRQGGEKLFF. The CDR3 DNA follows: TGTGCCAGTAGTATACGGCAGGGAGGTGAAAAACTGTTTTTT.

This clone appeared a single time. The genes are TRBV11-3 and TRBJ2-3, with TRBD2 matching 7 bases. The CDR3 consists of 15 residues. Germline CDR1 SGHNT, CDR2 YENEEA. J lost 2 bases, V lost 5 bases, and 7 bases had no gene match. CDR3 nucleotides: TGTGCCAGCAGCAAAACTAGCGAGTACACAGATACGCAGTATTTT. It is translated as CASSKTSEYTDTQYF.

This clone appeared a few times. The gene calls are TRBV28 and TRBJ2-6; 7 bases are shared with TRBD1. In germline, CDR1 is MDHEN, CDR2 SYDVKM. The CDR3 runs to 18 residues. With 7 bases clipped from V and 0 bases from J, the junction kept 12 bases outside the gene matches. CDR3: CASKAGGVRRSGANVLTF. The CDR3 DNA reads TGTGCCAGCAAGGCAGGGGGAGTCCGACGCTCTGGGGCCAACGTCCTGACTTTC.

This clone was seen a single time. This chain joins TRBV30 and TRBJ1-2; no firm D call. There are 12 residues in the CDR3. The V gene's germline CDR1 is GTSNPN and CDR2 SVGIG (reference sequence). The V end lost 0 bases, the J end lost 5 bases, and 7 bases lay between the germline ends. The chain's CDR3 is CAWSVATYGYTF. The DNA for the CDR3 is TGTGCCTGGAGTGTGGCAACGTATGGCTACACCTTC.

The chain recombines TRBV9 with TRBJ1-6, with 7 bases matching TRBD1. After removal of 0 bases from V and 7 bases from J, the junction contained 4 bases not matched to a gene. CDR3 size: 15 residues. Germline V gives CDR1 SGDLS, CDR2 YYNGEE. CDR3 sequence (DNA): TGTGCCAGCAGCGTAGGGGACAGCGGCAATTCACCCCTCCACTTT. Its translation: CASSVGDSGNSPLHF.

V usage is TRBV6-6 and J usage is TRBJ2-7; TRBD1 agrees at 8 bases. This CDR3 contains 14 residues. V dropped 8 bases and J dropped 4; count of bases not matched to a gene: 10. Germline V CDR1 and CDR2: MNHNY, SVGAGI (reference sequence). The CDR3 DNA reads as TGTGCCAGCCTCAGGGGGCAGCGCGCTTACGAGCAGTACTTC. This encodes CASLRGQRAYEQYF.

This clone was seen a single time. V and J are TRBV4-2 and TRBJ2-6; weak D call: TRBD2 (6 bases). This CDR3 is built from 19 residues. Germline values: CDR1 LGHNA, CDR2 YNFKEQ. The V end lost 3 bases, the J end lost 0 bases, and 18 bases lay between the germline ends. The CDR3 protein is CASSHLRDSQSSGANVLTF. The CDR3 DNA reads as TGTGCCAGCAGCCACCTCCGGGACTCTCAGAGCTCTGGGGCCAACGTCCTGACTTTC.